The 18 T cell receptor beta chains presented below share a single source sample, sequenced in a study of memory CD4+ T cells and cytomegalovirus serostatus. The sort gate was single viable CD3+CD4+CD8-CD45RO+ cells for memory CD4+ T cells. Here immunoSEQ multiplex PCR was the method, and the copy in TCRdb shows in-frame clones only, minus some. This sample has under 40,000 clones; 79% occur once, and the top ten carry around 5.2%. What was sequenced was memory CD4+ T cells from blood. These TCRs come from an adult in good health and CMV-seropositive.

The chain recombines TRBV4-2 with TRBJ1-5, with a tentative D call TRBD1 (5 bases). Germline-derived CDR1 and CDR2 are LGHNA and YNFKEQ. The CDR3 has 16 residues. The V gene lost 0 bases and the J gene lost 2 bases, with 11 bases spanning the gap. The CDR3 spells CASSQEGAGRNQPQHF. In nucleotides, the CDR3 is TGTGCCAGCAGCCAAGAAGGGGCGGGTCGCAATCAGCCCCAGCATTTT.

CDR3 DNA: TGTGCCACCAGCAGAGTAAGGGGGATGGGACAGTCTTTCGGGAAGACCCAGTACTTC. Amino acid sequence: CATSRVRGMGQSFGKTQYF. The rearrangement uses TRBV15 and TRBJ2-5, with 7 bases identical to TRBD1. The germline V gene encodes CDR1 LNHNV and CDR2 YYDKDF (reference sequence). The CDR3 consists of 19 residues. V lost 1 base and J lost 6; bases outside the gene matches: 20.

The V gene is TRBV7-9, the J gene TRBJ1-1, with 7 bases fitting TRBD1. V shed 3 bases, J shed 1 base, and the junction held 2 bases outside the gene matches. The CDR3 has 14 residues. CDR1 and CDR2 (germline): SEHNR, FQNEAQ (reference sequence). In DNA form, the CDR3 reads TGTGCCAGCAGCTTGGGGACAGCGAACACTGAAGCTTTCTTT. It is translated as CASSLGTANTEAFF.

This chain joins TRBV7-9 and TRBJ1-4; the D is unclear. V was clipped by 2 bases and J by 3 bases, with 10 bases between them. The CDR3 spans 15 residues. CDR1 and CDR2 from the germline V gene are SEHNR and FQNEAQ (reference sequence). The CDR3 loop is CASSLRRAPNEKLFF. The CDR3 DNA follows: TGTGCCAGCAGCTTAAGAAGGGCTCCTAATGAAAAACTGTTTTTT.

The chain recombines TRBV4-3 with TRBJ2-1; TRBD1 matches 7 bases. J lost 3 bases, V lost 1 base, and 3 bases had no gene match. Germline loops: CDR1 LGHNA, CDR2 YSLEER. This CDR3 is 15 amino acids long. CDR3 nucleotides: TGCGCCAGCAGCCAAGGTTGGGACAGCTACAATGAGCAGTTCTTC. Amino acid sequence: CASSQGWDSYNEQFF.

This clone was observed a few times. The chain carries TRBV5-8 and TRBJ2-1; a possible D gene is TRBD2 (5 bases). Per germline, CDR1 SGHTS and CDR2 YDEGEE. Trimming left V 4 bases short and J 8 bases short, with 13 bases between. This CDR3 comprises 13 residues. The CDR3 coding sequence is TGTGCCAGCAGCCGGACCGTGGGAGATGAGCAGTTCTTC. This sequence encodes CASSRTVGDEQFF.

V and J are TRBV7-9 and TRBJ1-4; 10 nucleotides align to TRBD1. Germline-derived CDR1 and CDR2 are SEHNR and FQNEAQ (reference sequence). The V segment lost 5 bases and the J segment 0 bases; nucleotides outside the gene matches: 3. The CDR3 runs 16 residues. The CDR3 DNA sequence: TGTGCCAGCAGCCCGGGACAGGGGACAACTAATGAAAAACTGTTTTTT. It translates to CASSPGQGTTNEKLFF.

The chain employs TRBV4-1 and TRBJ2-1; no clear D gene. CDR3 length equals 15 residues. Per the germline V gene, CDR1 is MGHRA and CDR2 is YSYEKL. V lost 5 bases and J 10 bases, leaving 21 bases between the germline ends. The CDR3 reads CASSSRRGPAREQFF. CDR3 sequence (DNA): TGCGCCAGCAGCTCCCGTCGTGGGCCGGCAAGAGAGCAGTTCTTC.

The chain links TRBV6-6 to TRBJ1-5; a possible D gene is TRBD1 (6 bases). The CDR3 contains 15 residues. Germline V gives CDR1 MNHNY, CDR2 SVGAGI (reference sequence). V dropped 6 bases and J dropped 4 bases, with 16 bases sitting between them. For the CDR3, the DNA is TGTGCCAGCAGGTCCCGGGACACCCCAAATCAGCCCCAGCATTTT. Its translation: CASRSRDTPNQPQHF.

The V and J genes are TRBV7-9 and TRBJ2-1, with TRBD2 matching 9 bases. The germline V gene has CDR1 SEHNR and CDR2 FQNEAQ (reference sequence). After removal of 4 bases from V and 9 bases from J, the junction contained 13 bases not matched to a gene. CDR3 size: 16 residues. The DNA of the CDR3 is TGTGCCAGCAGCTCCTTTTTAATAGCGGGAGTTAGTGAGCAGTTCTTC. This sequence encodes CASSSFLIAGVSEQFF.

CDR3 DNA: TGCGCCAGCAGCCAGCACCCTGGTCGGATTAATGAGCAGTTCTTC. This sequence encodes CASSQHPGRINEQFF. V is TRBV4-1 and J is TRBJ2-1; no clear D. CDR1 is MGHRA, CDR2 YSYEKL, per germline. The CDR3 has 15 residues. V dropped 3 bases and J dropped 7 bases, with 16 bases sitting between them.

This rearrangement joins TRBV19 to TRBJ1-1; 9 bases fit TRBD1. Trimming took 5 bases from V and 10 from J; bases not matched to a gene: 5. The CDR3 totals 12 residues. Germline V lookup: CDR1 LNHDA, CDR2 SQIVND (reference sequence). The DNA for the CDR3 is TGTGCCAGTAGTGAGGGACAGGGCCGAGCTTTCTTT. This translates into CASSEGQGRAFF.

The DNA for the CDR3 is TGTGCCAGCAGAACCCGGGGAGTGAACACTGAAGCTTTCTTT. Amino acid sequence: CASRTRGVNTEAFF. This rearrangement joins TRBV2 to TRBJ1-1, with no clear D. V was trimmed by 6 bases and J by 0 bases, leaving 11 bases between them. The germline V gene encodes CDR1 SNHLY and CDR2 FYNNEI. This CDR3 is 14 amino acids long.

The chain employs TRBV28 and TRBJ1-1, with 7 bases fitting TRBD1. Germline CDR1 reads MDHEN; CDR2 reads SYDVKM. The CDR3 totals 14 residues. After removal of 1 base from V and 5 bases from J, the junction contained 4 bases not matched to a gene. The CDR3 sequence: CASSLFRGRTEAFF. The CDR3 DNA is TGTGCCAGCAGTTTATTCAGGGGGAGGACTGAAGCTTTCTTT.

This chain uses TRBV2 with TRBJ2-1; 10 nucleotides line up with TRBD2. CDR3 size: 16 residues. J was trimmed by 6 bases and V by 5 bases; bases with no gene match: 10. CDR1 and CDR2 from the germline V gene are SNHLY and FYNNEI. The CDR3 DNA is TGTGCCAGCAGTTACCGAAGCGGGGGGGAGGTCAATGAGCAGTTCTTC. Amino acid sequence: CASSYRSGGEVNEQFF.

The chain carries TRBV11-2 and TRBJ1-6, with D perhaps matching TRBD1 (5 bases). Germline V lookup: CDR1 SGHAT, CDR2 FQNNGV. The germline V and J ends were trimmed by 5 bases and 10 bases, with 21 bases remaining between them. This CDR3 spans 16 amino acids. CDR3 residues: CASSALPRGSGSPLHF. The CDR3, as DNA: TGTGCCAGCAGCGCACTCCCAAGGGGATCAGGATCACCCCTCCACTTT.

Only one count was recorded for this clone. V gene TRBV9 combines with J gene TRBJ1-1, with 7 nucleotides matching TRBD1. Germline V lookup: CDR1 SGDLS, CDR2 YYNGEE. V lost 4 bases and J lost 4; bases outside the gene matches: 10. The CDR3 spans 15 residues. The CDR3 DNA follows: TGTGCCAGCAGCCTTACAGGGGCCCGGGGCACTGAAGCTTTCTTT. Translation gives CASSLTGARGTEAFF.

This rearrangement joins TRBV6-6 to TRBJ2-6; D may be TRBD1 or TRBD2 (5 bases each). The CDR3 consists of 14 residues. The V and J ends lost 6 bases and 1 base respectively, with 7 bases between them. The germline V gene encodes CDR1 MNHNY and CDR2 SVGAGI (reference sequence). Here the CDR3 DNA reads TGTGCCAGCAGCTGGGGGTCTGGGGCCAACGTCCTGACTTTC. Residues: CASSWGSGANVLTF.